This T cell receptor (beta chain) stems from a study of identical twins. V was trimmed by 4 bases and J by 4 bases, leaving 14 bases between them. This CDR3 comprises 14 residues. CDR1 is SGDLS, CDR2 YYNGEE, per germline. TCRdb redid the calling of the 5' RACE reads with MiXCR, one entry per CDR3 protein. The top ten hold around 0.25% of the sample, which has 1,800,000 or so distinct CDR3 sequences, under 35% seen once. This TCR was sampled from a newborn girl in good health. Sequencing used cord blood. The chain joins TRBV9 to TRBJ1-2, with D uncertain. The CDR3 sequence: CASSPERMTYGYTF. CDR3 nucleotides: TGTGCCAGCAGCCCCGAGAGGATGACCTATGGCTACACCTTC.